These 4 T cell receptor beta chains were sequenced from one sample in a study of blood T cell repertoires in COVID-19. The assay was immunoSEQ multiplex PCR, and TCRdb's table has in-frame clones only and misses some. This sample carries about 24,000 clones, 70% to 90% of them seen once, and the ten largest clones take 27%. Sequencing was performed on peripheral blood. The receptor set was obtained from a man between 65 and 79 years old with COVID-19, enrolled during active disease.

The chain joins TRBV5-6 to TRBJ1-6; tentative D call: TRBD1 (5 bases). Deletions cut 3 bases from V and 10 bases from J, with 14 bases between. Looked up from germline, CDR1 is SGHDT and CDR2 is YYEEEE. CDR3 length: 14 residues. CDR3 loop: CASSYDSSGSPLHF. The CDR3 DNA reads as TGTGCCAGCAGCTATGACAGCTCTGGGTCACCCCTCCACTTT.

The CDR3 is CASSRTGVSDTQYF. The CDR3 DNA reads as TGTGCCAGCAGCCGGACGGGAGTCTCAGATACGCAGTATTTT. This sequence joins TRBV3-1 (or the pseudogene TRBV3-2) and TRBJ2-3, with TRBD2 as a possible D gene (6 bases). Trimming left V 4 bases short and J 4 bases short, with 12 bases between. CDR3 size: 14 residues. Germline CDR1 and CDR2: LGHDT and YNNKEL (reference sequence).

The V gene is TRBV2, the J gene TRBJ1-2, with 7 bases that match TRBD1. Trimming cost V 3 bases and J 5 bases; bases outside gene matches: 6. In germline, CDR1 is SNHLY, CDR2 FYNNEI. The CDR3 totals 14 residues. DNA of the CDR3: TGTGCCAGCAGTGAGACAGGGTTAAGATATGGCTACACCTTC. Translated: CASSETGLRYGYTF.

V is TRBV5-1 and J is TRBJ2-2; maybe TRBD1 (6 bases). V was pared by 0 bases and J by 0 bases, with 9 bases between. The CDR3 has 16 residues. Germline assignment: CDR1 SGHRS and CDR2 YFSETQ. CDR3 in amino acids: CASSLVGGPNTGELFF. The CDR3 bases are TGCGCCAGCAGCTTGGTTGGGGGCCCGAACACCGGGGAGCTGTTTTTT.